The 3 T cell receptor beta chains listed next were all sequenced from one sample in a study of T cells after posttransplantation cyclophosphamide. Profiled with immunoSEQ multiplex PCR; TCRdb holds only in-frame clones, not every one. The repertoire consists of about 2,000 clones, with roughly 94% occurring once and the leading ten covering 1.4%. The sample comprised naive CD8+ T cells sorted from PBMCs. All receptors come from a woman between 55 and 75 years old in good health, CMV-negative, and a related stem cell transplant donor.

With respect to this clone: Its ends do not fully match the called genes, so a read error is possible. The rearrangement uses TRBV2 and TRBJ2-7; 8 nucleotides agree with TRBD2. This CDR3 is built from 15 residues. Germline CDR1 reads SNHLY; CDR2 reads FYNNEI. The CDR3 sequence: CASKESSGTSYEQCF. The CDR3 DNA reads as TGTGCCAGCAAGGAAAGTAGCGGGACCTCCTACGAGCAGTGCTTC.

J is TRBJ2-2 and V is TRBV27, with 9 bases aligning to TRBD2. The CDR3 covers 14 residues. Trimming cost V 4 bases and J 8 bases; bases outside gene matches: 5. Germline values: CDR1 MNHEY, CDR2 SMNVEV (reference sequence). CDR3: CASSSGTSLGELFF. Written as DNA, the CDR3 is TGTGCCAGCAGTTCGGGGACTAGCCTTGGGGAGCTGTTTTTT.

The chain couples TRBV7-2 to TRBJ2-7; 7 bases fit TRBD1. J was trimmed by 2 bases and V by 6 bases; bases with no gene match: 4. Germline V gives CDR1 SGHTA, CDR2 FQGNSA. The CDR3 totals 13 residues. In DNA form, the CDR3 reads TGTGCCAGCAGAGGGGACAGAACCTACGAGCAGTACTTC. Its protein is CASRGDRTYEQYF.